A selection of T cell receptor beta chains follows, all from one sample in a study of blood T cell dynamics during melanoma immunotherapy. TCRdb's table, derived via immunoSEQ multiplex PCR, lists solely in-frame clones and lacks some. The sample has around 20,000 clones, roughly 89% seen once. This specimen was blood, taken from a patient treated with checkpoint blockade. The receptors stem from a human donor with melanoma. CDR3s include the opening cysteine and the closing phenylalanine or tryptophan. The D gene is left open where the match is weak. Only some rows state a clone size, as once, few, many or a class for expanded clones.

CDR3 DNA,CDR3 protein,clone size,J gene,V gene,D gene
TGTGCCAGCAGCCGGACAGGGTCGCTCGTAGCTAGTGAAGCTTTCTTT,CASSRTGSLVASEAFF,.,TRBJ1-1,TRBV6-6,TRBD1
TGTGCCAGTAGTATACATACTGGCTATGGCTACACCTTC,CASSIHTGYGYTF,.,TRBJ1-2,TRBV19,.
TGTGCCAGCAGTCAACAGGGGAGGGCGCAGGGGCAGTATTTT,CASSQQGRAQGQYF,.,TRBJ2-3,TRBV27,.
TGCGCCAGCAGCTTGGCGGGCCGCTCTGGGGCCAACGTCCTGACTTTC,CASSLAGRSGANVLTF,.,TRBJ2-6,TRBV5-1,.
TGTGCCACTCCAGACCCCACTCCGGGTGGCTACACCTTC,CATPDPTPGGYTF,.,TRBJ1-2,TRBV28,.
TGTGCCAGCAGCCCGGGGGGAAGGGGTCGATCTGGGGCCAACGTCCTGACTTTC,CASSPGGRGRSGANVLTF,.,TRBJ2-6,TRBV7-8,TRBD2
TGTGCCAGTACGGGACACCTCAACTATGGCTACACCTTC,CASTGHLNYGYTF,few,TRBJ1-2,TRBV6-5,.
TGCGCCAGCAGCTTGACCCGAGTGTCCGGGACAGGGGCCTCCTACGAGCAGTACTTC,CASSLTRVSGTGASYEQYF,.,TRBJ2-7,TRBV5-1,TRBD1
TGTGCCAGTAGTCGGACAGGGCGAAACTATGGCTACACCTTC,CASSRTGRNYGYTF,.,TRBJ1-2,TRBV19,TRBD1
TGTGCCAGCAGCAGGCTGGGCGATGGCTACACCTTC,CASSRLGDGYTF,.,TRBJ1-2,TRBV5-5,.